The rows below give T cell receptor beta chains drawn from one sample of a study of PD-1 blockade in classical Hodgkin lymphoma. The assay was immunoSEQ multiplex PCR, and TCRdb's table has in-frame clones only and misses some. This sample has approximately 65,000 clones, with over 85% found just once. The sample in question was peripheral blood mononuclear cells (PBMCs), obtained before the fourth cycle of nivolumab. These receptor sequences come from a human donor with classical Hodgkin lymphoma. The CDR3 runs from the conserved cysteine through the conserved F or W. The D gene is left open where the match is weak. Some rows mark clone size as missing; the rest say once, few, many or name a class of expanded clone.

d_call j_call v_call clone_size cdr3_nt cdr3_aa
- TRBJ1-3 TRBV6-5 - TGTGCCAGCAGTTTATCGCCAAGCAATGGAAACACCATATATTTT CASSLSPSNGNTIYF
- TRBJ2-3 TRBV11-2 - TGTGCCAGCAGCTTAAATGCGGCGGTGGGGGATACGCAGTATTTT CASSLNAAVGDTQYF
- TRBJ2-7 TRBV2 - TGTGCCAGCAGATCAAACAGCGAGCAGTACTTC CASRSNSEQYF
TRBD2 TRBJ2-7 TRBV4-1 - TGCGCCAGCAGCCAAGGGAGCGGGAGTTTCTCCTACGAGCAGTACTTC CASSQGSGSFSYEQYF
- TRBJ2-7 TRBV6-5 - TGTGCCAGCAGTTTACAACAGGAGGGATCCTCCTACGAGCAGTACTTC CASSLQQEGSSYEQYF
- TRBJ2-7 TRBV11-3 - TGTGCCAGCAGCTTCGGGGCGGGGCGCGAGCAGTACTTC CASSFGAGREQYF
- TRBJ2-7 TRBV5-4 - TGTGCCAGCAGCTCCGGGACACTACTTTACGAGCAGTACTTC CASSSGTLLYEQYF
TRBD1 TRBJ1-3 TRBV4-1 - TGCGCCAGCAGCCTTGGACAGGGCGAAGGGAACACCATATATTTT CASSLGQGEGNTIYF
TRBD2 TRBJ2-3 TRBV11-1 - TGTGCCAGCAAAATTACTAGCGGGGGGCCCACAGATACGCAGTATTTT CASKITSGGPTDTQYF
- TRBJ2-2 TRBV6-6 once TGTGCCAGCAGCCTTTACCCGGGAGTGTTCACCGGGGAGCTGTTTTTT CASSLYPGVFTGELFF
- TRBJ2-2 TRBV19 - TGTGCCAGTAGCCGCCGGGACTGGGAGAACACCGGGGAGCTGTTTTTT CASSRRDWENTGELFF
TRBD2 TRBJ2-7 TRBV18 once TGTGCCAGCTTCACCTCCACGGGGGGGCCGAACGAGCAGTACTTC CASFTSTGGPNEQYF
- TRBJ2-5 TRBV7-2 - TGTGCCAGCAGCTTTGTTGCCTCAACCCAAGAGACCCAGTACTTC CASSFVASTQETQYF
TRBD2 TRBJ2-7 TRBV4-2 - TGTGCCAGCAGCCAAGACCTGCTAGCGGGGTTCTACGAGCAGTACTTC CASSQDLLAGFYEQYF
- TRBJ2-7 TRBV9 - TGTGCCAGCAGCGCCCGGGATTACTCCTACGAGCAGTACTTC CASSARDYSYEQYF
TRBD2 TRBJ2-1 TRBV15 - TGTGCCACCAGCAGAGATGTGATAGCGGGAGTCAATGAGCAGTTCTTC CATSRDVIAGVNEQFF
TRBD1 TRBJ2-7 TRBV7-3 - TGTGCCAGCAGCTTAACCGGGACAGGTTACTACGAGCAGTACTTC CASSLTGTGYYEQYF
- TRBJ2-1 TRBV7-6 - TGTGCCAGCAGCTTAGATAGCACCAGCTCCTACAATGAGCAGTTCTTC CASSLDSTSSYNEQFF
- TRBJ2-7 TRBV13 - TGTGCCAGCAGCTTACGACAGGATAACTCCTACGAGCAGTACTTC CASSLRQDNSYEQYF
TRBD1 TRBJ2-5 TRBV27 - TGTGCCAGCAGTTTATTAGGGACAGGCGAAGAGACCCAGTACTTC CASSLLGTGEETQYF